One sample yielded the 20 T cell receptor beta chains listed below, sequenced in a study of shared clonotypes between healthy human individuals. Produced via immunoSEQ multiplex PCR; TCRdb's table is partial and in-frame only. The table records about 2.4 million clones, 90% to 95% of them present only once. The specimen was naive CD4+ T cells from PBMCs. Subset specified: CD45RA+ positively selected. These receptor sequences come from a man aged 18-30 years in good health. Some clones in this sample may be carry-over from other donors' samples.

This clone occurred once. The V gene is TRBV28, the J gene TRBJ1-2; unclear D gene. V lost 5 bases and J 8 bases, leaving 12 bases between the germline ends. Germline assignment: CDR1 MDHEN and CDR2 SYDVKM. The CDR3 is 12 amino acids. The CDR3 sequence is CASSKWETGYTF. DNA for the CDR3: TGTGCCAGCAGTAAATGGGAGACGGGCTACACCTTC.

V and J are TRBV28 and TRBJ1-2; D remains ambiguous. V was clipped by 2 bases and J by 4 bases, with 11 bases between them. The CDR3 covers 14 residues. Germline V lookup: CDR1 MDHEN, CDR2 SYDVKM. CDR3 protein: CASSLPHNTYGYTF. The CDR3 DNA reads TGTGCCAGCAGTTTACCCCACAATACCTATGGCTACACCTTC.

The V call is TRBV30, the J call TRBJ2-2, with 8 positions matching TRBD2. The germline V gene has CDR1 GTSNPN and CDR2 SVGIG (reference sequence). Trimming at V came to 2 bases and at J to 5 bases, leaving 7 bases not matched to a gene. The CDR3 has 15 amino acids. CDR3 residues: CAWSRAGGSTGELFF. In nucleotides, the CDR3 is TGTGCCTGGAGTCGGGCGGGAGGTAGTACCGGGGAGCTGTTTTTT.

This clone was observed a few times. V usage is TRBV2 and J usage is TRBJ1-2; 10 bases line up with TRBD1. The CDR3 has 14 amino acids. Germline CDR1 and CDR2: SNHLY and FYNNEI. V gave up 2 bases and J gave up 8 bases; unmatched junction bases: 5. This chain's CDR3 is CASSESGTGAGYTF. DNA for the CDR3: TGTGCCAGCAGTGAATCCGGGACAGGGGCCGGCTACACCTTC.

V usage is TRBV27 and J usage is TRBJ1-5; D might be TRBD1 (5 bases). This CDR3 has 14 residues. Trimming pared 3 bases from V and 6 bases from J, leaving 12 bases between. Germline CDR1 is MNHEY and CDR2 is SMNVEV (reference sequence). The CDR3 region is CASSFRGGTQPQHF. The CDR3 nucleotides are TGTGCCAGCAGTTTCCGGGGGGGAACTCAGCCCCAGCATTTT.

The CDR3 DNA sequence: TGTGCCAGCAGCCAAGGGTACAGCAACACTGAAGCTTTCTTT. It specifies CASSQGYSNTEAFF. This rearrangement joins TRBV4-2 to TRBJ1-1, with D unclear. The CDR3 length is 14 residues. Germline assignment: CDR1 LGHNA and CDR2 YNFKEQ. Trimming stripped 1 base from V and 2 bases from J, with 8 bases between.

A remark on this clone: The sample holds other DNA sequences that translate to the same CDR3. The chain is built from TRBV28 and TRBJ1-2; D ambiguous. The V end was cut by 2 bases, the J end by 0 bases, with 10 bases between. Germline V gene data show CDR1 as MDHEN and CDR2 as SYDVKM. The CDR3 is 15 residues long. The CDR3 loop is CASSLGRRANYGYTF. The CDR3 DNA reads TGTGCCAGCAGTTTAGGGCGGAGGGCTAACTATGGCTACACCTTC.

The V and J genes are TRBV7-3 and TRBJ2-1; a possible D gene is TRBD2 (6 bases). V dropped 5 bases and J dropped 4 bases, with 12 bases sitting between them. CDR1 is SGHTA, CDR2 FQGTGA, per germline. This CDR3 is built from 14 residues. The chain's CDR3 is CASSPSGDYNEQFF. As DNA, the CDR3 is TGTGCCAGCAGCCCCTCGGGGGATTACAATGAGCAGTTCTTC.

As regards this clone: Its ends do not fully match the called genes, so a read error is possible. The chain is built from TRBV5-1 and TRBJ2-1, with a tentative D call TRBD2 (5 bases). There are 17 residues in the CDR3. Germline V CDR1 and CDR2: SGHRS, YFSETQ. The CDR3 DNA reads TGCGCCAGCAGCTTGGAGGAGGAACGGGGTGCCTACAATGGGCAGTTCTTC. Translation: CASSLEEERGAYNGQFF.

The genes are TRBV18 and TRBJ2-1; a weak D match, TRBD1 (6 bases). The CDR3 loop spans 16 amino acids. The germline V gene has CDR1 KGHSH and CDR2 LQKENI. The V end was cut by 3 bases, the J end by 8 bases, with 20 bases between. The CDR3 coding sequence is TGTGCCAGCTCACCCTTCCAGGTATCGTCAGGGGATGAGCAGTTCTTC. Amino acids: CASSPFQVSSGDEQFF.

V gene TRBV7-2 combines with J gene TRBJ2-5, with a possible D match to TRBD2 (5 bases). The CDR3 totals 15 residues. Germline V gives CDR1 SGHTA, CDR2 FQGNSA. Trimming shortened V by 5 bases and J by 3 bases, and 16 bases separated the two germline ends. This CDR3 is CASSPGMNSKETQYF. CDR3 nucleotide sequence: TGTGCCAGCAGCCCCGGGATGAACAGCAAAGAGACCCAGTACTTC.

DNA of the CDR3: TGCGCCAGCAGTGGAACCAATACTCTTGATACGCAGTATTTT. It specifies CASSGTNTLDTQYF. The chain recombines TRBV10-2 with TRBJ2-3; unclear D gene. Trimming took off 4 bases at V and 6 bases at J, with 14 bases between the two ends. The germline V gene encodes CDR1 WSHSY and CDR2 SAAADI. The CDR3 is made up of 14 amino acids.

V usage is TRBV9 and J usage is TRBJ2-5; D may be TRBD1 (6 bases). Germline assignment: CDR1 SGDLS and CDR2 YYNGEE. Trimming left V 3 bases short and J 2 bases short, with 20 bases between. The CDR3 totals 17 residues. As DNA, the CDR3 is TGTGCCAGCAGCGCGTCGATACAGGGAACGACGCAAGAGACCCAGTACTTC. Translating it yields CASSASIQGTTQETQYF.

This rearrangement joins TRBV7-2 to TRBJ1-2, with 9 bases aligning to TRBD1. J gave up 8 bases and V 5 bases, and 15 bases lay outside the gene matches. The CDR3 consists of 16 residues. Germline V gene lookup returns CDR1 SGHTA and CDR2 FQGNSA. The CDR3 loop is CASSLLPGQGAKGYTF. The CDR3 DNA reads TGTGCCAGCAGCCTCCTACCGGGACAGGGAGCGAAAGGCTACACCTTC.

This chain uses TRBV4-1 with TRBJ2-1; 13 bases are a match to TRBD2. The CDR3 spans 15 residues. The germline V gene encodes CDR1 MGHRA and CDR2 YSYEKL. Unmatched junction bases numbered 5, after V lost 4 bases and J lost 8 bases. The CDR3 loop reads CASSLRTSGSDEQFF. The CDR3 DNA follows: TGCGCCAGCAGCCTTAGGACTAGCGGGAGTGATGAGCAGTTCTTC.

The count of this clone is one. CDR3 region: CASSLRRLGTGEQYF. The CDR3 nucleotides read TGTGCCAGCAGCCTACGACGACTAGGTACGGGCGAGCAGTACTTC. The V gene is TRBV7-2, the J gene TRBJ2-7; D is possibly TRBD2 (6 bases). Germline V gene lookup returns CDR1 SGHTA and CDR2 FQGNSA. Trimming left V 5 bases short and J 6 bases short, with 20 bases between. The CDR3 length is 15 residues.

This clone was seen once. This same CDR3 is encoded by further DNA sequences in the sample. This chain uses TRBV9 with TRBJ2-1; TRBD2 might be the D (6 bases). Germline V lookup: CDR1 SGDLS, CDR2 YYNGEE. V lost 2 bases to trimming and J lost 1 base, with 10 bases between them. CDR3 length: 15 residues. The CDR3 nucleotides are TGTGCCAGCAGCGTCAGCGGGTCGTCCTACAATGAGCAGTTCTTC. Its protein is CASSVSGSSYNEQFF. Full variable domain (rest looked up from reference TRBV9 and TRBJ2-1): DSGVTQTPKHLITATGQRVTLRCSPRSGDLSVYWYQQSLDQGLQFLIQYYNGEERAKGNILERFSAQQFPDLHSELNLSSLELGDSALYFCASSVSGSSYNEQFFGPGTRLTVL.

The chain couples TRBV7-3 to TRBJ2-1; a weak D match, TRBD2 (5 bases). Germline CDR1 is SGHTA and CDR2 is FQGTGA. CDR3 length: 14 residues. V dropped 3 bases and J dropped 9 bases, with 15 bases sitting between them. CDR3 in amino acids: CASSFDGMGSEQFF. The CDR3 region has the DNA TGTGCCAGCAGCTTCGACGGGATGGGGAGTGAGCAGTTCTTC.

V gene TRBV7-6 combines with J gene TRBJ2-2, with 9 bases that match TRBD1. V was pared by 5 bases and J by 7 bases, with 11 bases of the junction left unmatched. Germline CDR1 reads SGHVS; CDR2 reads FNYEAQ. The CDR3 consists of 16 residues. The CDR3 region has the DNA TGTGCCAGCAGCCCCAGACCGGGACAGGGTATCGGGGAGCTGTTTTTT. This gives the protein CASSPRPGQGIGELFF.

The chain carries TRBV11-2 and TRBJ2-5; TRBD1 matches 8 bases. Germline V gives CDR1 SGHAT, CDR2 FQNNGV. Trimming took 4 bases from V and 6 from J; bases not matched to a gene: 10. The CDR3 runs to 15 residues. The CDR3 loop reads CASSSLQGARKTQYF. In nucleotides, the CDR3 is TGTGCCAGCAGCTCCCTGCAGGGGGCGAGGAAGACCCAGTACTTC. Using reference TRBV11-2 and TRBJ2-5 for the parts outside the CDR3, the full variable domain is EAGVAQSPRYKIIEKRQSVAFWCNPISGHATLYWYQQILGQGPKLLIQFQNNGVVDDSQLPKDRFSAERLKGVDSTLKIQPAKLEDSAVYLCASSSLQGARKTQYFGPGTRLLVL.